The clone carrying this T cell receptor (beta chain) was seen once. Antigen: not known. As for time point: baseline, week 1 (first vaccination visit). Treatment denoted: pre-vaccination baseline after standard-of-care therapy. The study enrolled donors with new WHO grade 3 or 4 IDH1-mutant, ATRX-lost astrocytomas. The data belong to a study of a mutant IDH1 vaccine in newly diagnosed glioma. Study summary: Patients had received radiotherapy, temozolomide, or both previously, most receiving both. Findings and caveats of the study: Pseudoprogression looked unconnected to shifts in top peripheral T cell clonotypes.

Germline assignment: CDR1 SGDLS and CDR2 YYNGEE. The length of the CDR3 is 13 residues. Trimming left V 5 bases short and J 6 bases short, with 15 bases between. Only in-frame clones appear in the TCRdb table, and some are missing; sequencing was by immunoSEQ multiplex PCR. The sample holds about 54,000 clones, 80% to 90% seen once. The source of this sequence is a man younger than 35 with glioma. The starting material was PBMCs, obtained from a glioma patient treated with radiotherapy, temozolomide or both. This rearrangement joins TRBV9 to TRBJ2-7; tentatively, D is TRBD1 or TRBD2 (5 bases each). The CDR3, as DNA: TGTGCCAGCAGTGAGGGGCCACGGACCGAGCAGTACTTC. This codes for CASSEGPRTEQYF.